These 4 T cell receptor beta chains were all obtained from the same sample, sequenced in a study of T cells after yellow fever vaccination. TCRdb ran MiXCR on the 5' RACE reads and lists one entry per CDR3 protein. The data show some 350,000 distinct CDR3 sequences, with approximately 10% seen just once and roughly 18% held by the top ten. The material was PBMCs, obtained on the day of the first yellow fever vaccination. The receptors were gathered from a man in his late teens or twenties who received the YFV17D yellow fever vaccine.

This clonotype was observed at least ten times. The chain joins TRBV12-3 or TRBV12-4 to TRBJ1-2; D gene uncertain. The CDR3 runs to 14 residues. V was shortened by 6 bases and J by 4 bases, with 15 bases between the two germline ends. CDR3 region: CASSRDGGLYGYTF. The CDR3 coding sequence is TGTGCCAGCAGCCGCGATGGAGGCCTCTATGGCTACACCTTC.

The J gene is TRBJ2-7, the V gene TRBV11-3; tentative D call: TRBD1 (6 bases). The CDR3 contains 16 residues. Germline V gene data show CDR1 as SGHNT and CDR2 as YENEEA. V was clipped by 0 bases and J by 0 bases, with 12 bases between them. The CDR3 bases are TGTGCCAGCAGCTTAGATGTCGACAGGTCCTCCTACGAGCAGTACTTC. Translation: CASSLDVDRSSYEQYF.

The chain couples TRBV20-1 to TRBJ2-3, with 7 nucleotides matching TRBD2. CDR3 length: 14 residues. V lost 3 bases, J lost 0 bases, and 3 bases stayed unmatched. Looked up from germline, CDR1 is DFQATT and CDR2 is SNEGSKA (reference sequence). For the CDR3, the DNA is TGCAGTGCTAGTGAGGGACTAAGCACAGATACGCAGTATTTT. This translates into CSASEGLSTDTQYF.

This clonotype came up a few times. CDR3 residues: CASSRRTGGGGETQYF. CDR3 DNA sequence: TGTGCCAGTAGTAGGCGGACAGGGGGAGGTGGAGAGACCCAGTACTTC. This chain uses TRBV19 with TRBJ2-5, with 10 bases lining up with TRBD1. The CDR3 covers 16 residues. The V and J ends lost 4 bases and 4 bases, in that order; junction bases with no gene match: 9. Germline V gives CDR1 LNHDA, CDR2 SQIVND (reference sequence).